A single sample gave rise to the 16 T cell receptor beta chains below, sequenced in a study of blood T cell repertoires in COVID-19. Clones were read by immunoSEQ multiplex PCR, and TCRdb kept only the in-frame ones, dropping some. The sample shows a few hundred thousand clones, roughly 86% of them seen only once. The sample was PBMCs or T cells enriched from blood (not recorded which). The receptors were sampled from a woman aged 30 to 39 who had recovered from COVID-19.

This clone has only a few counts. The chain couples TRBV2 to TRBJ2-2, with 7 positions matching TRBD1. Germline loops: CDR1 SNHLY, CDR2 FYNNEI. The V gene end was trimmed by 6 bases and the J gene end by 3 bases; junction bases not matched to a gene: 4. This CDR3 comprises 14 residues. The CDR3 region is CASRRDRDTGELFF. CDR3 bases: TGTGCCAGCAGGCGAGACAGGGACACCGGGGAGCTGTTTTTT.

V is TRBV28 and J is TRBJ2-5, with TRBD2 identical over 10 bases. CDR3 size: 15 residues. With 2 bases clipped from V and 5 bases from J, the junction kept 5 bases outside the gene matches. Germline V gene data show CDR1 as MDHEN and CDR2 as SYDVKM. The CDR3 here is CASSLRISGRETQYF. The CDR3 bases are TGTGCCAGCAGTTTAAGGATTAGCGGGAGGGAGACCCAGTACTTC.

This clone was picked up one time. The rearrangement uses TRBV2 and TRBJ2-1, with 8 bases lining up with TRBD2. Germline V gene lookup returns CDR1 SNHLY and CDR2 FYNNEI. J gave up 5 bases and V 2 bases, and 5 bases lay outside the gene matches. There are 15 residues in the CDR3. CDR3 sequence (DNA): TGTGCCAGCAGTGAACTTGTAGCGGGACACAATGAGCAGTTCTTC. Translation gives CASSELVAGHNEQFF.

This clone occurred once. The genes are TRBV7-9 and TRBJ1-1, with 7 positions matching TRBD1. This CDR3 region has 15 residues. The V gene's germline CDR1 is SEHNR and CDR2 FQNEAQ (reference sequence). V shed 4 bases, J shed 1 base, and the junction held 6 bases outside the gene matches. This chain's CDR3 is CASSSFTGENTEAFF. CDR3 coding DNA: TGTGCCAGCAGCTCCTTTACAGGGGAGAACACTGAAGCTTTCTTT.

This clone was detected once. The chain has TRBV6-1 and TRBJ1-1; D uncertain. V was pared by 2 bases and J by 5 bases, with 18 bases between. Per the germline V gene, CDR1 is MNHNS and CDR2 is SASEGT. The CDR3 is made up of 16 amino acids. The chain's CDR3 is CASSESMWLSGTEAFF. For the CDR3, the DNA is TGTGCCAGCAGTGAATCGATGTGGTTATCGGGGACTGAAGCTTTCTTT.

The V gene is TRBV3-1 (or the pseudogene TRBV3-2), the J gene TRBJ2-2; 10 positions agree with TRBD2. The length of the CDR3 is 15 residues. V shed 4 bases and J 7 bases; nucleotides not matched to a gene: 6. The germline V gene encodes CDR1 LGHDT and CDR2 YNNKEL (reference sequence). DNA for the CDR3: TGTGCCAGCAGCCCGACTAGCGGGTACGTCGGGGAGCTGTTTTTT. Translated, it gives CASSPTSGYVGELFF.

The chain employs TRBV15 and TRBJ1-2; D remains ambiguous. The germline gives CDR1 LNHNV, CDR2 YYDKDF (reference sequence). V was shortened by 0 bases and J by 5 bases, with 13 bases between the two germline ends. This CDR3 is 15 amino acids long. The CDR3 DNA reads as TGTGCCACCAGCAGAGATAGAGGGCTCTCGTATGGCTACACCTTC. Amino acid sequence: CATSRDRGLSYGYTF.

The CDR3 bases are TGTGCCAGCAGCCCACTCATAGCGAACACTGAAGCTTTCTTT. It yields the protein CASSPLIANTEAFF. This chain connects TRBV7-6 to TRBJ1-1; the D is unclear. The CDR3 extends over 14 amino acids. Germline lookup yields CDR1 SGHVS and CDR2 FNYEAQ. V was trimmed by 5 bases and J by 1 base, leaving 11 bases between them.

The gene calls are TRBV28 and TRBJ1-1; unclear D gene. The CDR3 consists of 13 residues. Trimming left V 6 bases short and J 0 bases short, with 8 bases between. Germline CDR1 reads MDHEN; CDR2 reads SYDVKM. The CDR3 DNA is TGTGCCAGCAGCCACTCCTTGAACACTGAAGCTTTCTTT. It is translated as CASSHSLNTEAFF.

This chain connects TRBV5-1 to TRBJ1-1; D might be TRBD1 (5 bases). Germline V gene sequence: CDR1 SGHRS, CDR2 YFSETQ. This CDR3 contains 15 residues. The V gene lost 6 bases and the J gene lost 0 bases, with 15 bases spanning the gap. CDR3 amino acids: CASNPGEGMNTEAFF. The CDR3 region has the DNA TGCGCCAGCAACCCCGGGGAGGGGATGAACACTGAAGCTTTCTTT.

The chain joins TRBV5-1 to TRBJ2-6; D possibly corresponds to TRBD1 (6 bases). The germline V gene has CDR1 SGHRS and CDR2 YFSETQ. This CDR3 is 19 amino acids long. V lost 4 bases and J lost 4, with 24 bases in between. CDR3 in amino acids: CASSLVNTGLGRGANVLTF. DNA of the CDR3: TGCGCCAGCAGCCTGGTTAATACAGGGCTGGGGCGGGGGGCCAACGTCCTGACTTTC.

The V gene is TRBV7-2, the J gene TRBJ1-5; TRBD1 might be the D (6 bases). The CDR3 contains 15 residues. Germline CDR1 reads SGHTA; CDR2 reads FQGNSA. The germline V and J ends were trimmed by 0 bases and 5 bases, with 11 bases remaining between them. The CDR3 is CASSLAKGDDQPQHF. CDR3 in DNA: TGTGCCAGCAGCTTAGCTAAGGGGGACGATCAGCCCCAGCATTTT.

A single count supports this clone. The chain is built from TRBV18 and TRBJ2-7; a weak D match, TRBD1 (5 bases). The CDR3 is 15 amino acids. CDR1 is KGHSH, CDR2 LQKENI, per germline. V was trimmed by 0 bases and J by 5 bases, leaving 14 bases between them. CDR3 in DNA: TGTGCCAGCTCACCACCGAGTAAAAGGGGTCACGAGCAGTACTTC. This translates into CASSPPSKRGHEQYF.

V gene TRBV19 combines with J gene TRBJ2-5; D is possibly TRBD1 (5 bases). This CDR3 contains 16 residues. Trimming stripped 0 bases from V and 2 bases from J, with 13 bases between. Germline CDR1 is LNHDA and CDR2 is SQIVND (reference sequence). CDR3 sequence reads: CASSIDVGASQETQYF. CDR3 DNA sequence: TGTGCCAGTAGTATAGATGTAGGGGCTTCTCAAGAGACCCAGTACTTC.

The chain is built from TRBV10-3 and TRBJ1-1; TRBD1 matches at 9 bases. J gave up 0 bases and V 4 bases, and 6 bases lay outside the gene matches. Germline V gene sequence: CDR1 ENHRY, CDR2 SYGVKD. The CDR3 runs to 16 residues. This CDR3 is CAISGHRGQVNTEAFF. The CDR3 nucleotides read TGTGCCATCAGTGGTCACAGGGGGCAGGTGAACACTGAAGCTTTCTTT.

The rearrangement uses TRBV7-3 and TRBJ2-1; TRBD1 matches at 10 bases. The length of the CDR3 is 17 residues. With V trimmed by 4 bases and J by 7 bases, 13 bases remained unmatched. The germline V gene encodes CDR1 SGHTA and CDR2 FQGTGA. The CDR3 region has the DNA TGTGCCAGCAGCTCGAAGGAGGGACAGGGGAAGTGGAATGAGCAGTTCTTC. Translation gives CASSSKEGQGKWNEQFF.